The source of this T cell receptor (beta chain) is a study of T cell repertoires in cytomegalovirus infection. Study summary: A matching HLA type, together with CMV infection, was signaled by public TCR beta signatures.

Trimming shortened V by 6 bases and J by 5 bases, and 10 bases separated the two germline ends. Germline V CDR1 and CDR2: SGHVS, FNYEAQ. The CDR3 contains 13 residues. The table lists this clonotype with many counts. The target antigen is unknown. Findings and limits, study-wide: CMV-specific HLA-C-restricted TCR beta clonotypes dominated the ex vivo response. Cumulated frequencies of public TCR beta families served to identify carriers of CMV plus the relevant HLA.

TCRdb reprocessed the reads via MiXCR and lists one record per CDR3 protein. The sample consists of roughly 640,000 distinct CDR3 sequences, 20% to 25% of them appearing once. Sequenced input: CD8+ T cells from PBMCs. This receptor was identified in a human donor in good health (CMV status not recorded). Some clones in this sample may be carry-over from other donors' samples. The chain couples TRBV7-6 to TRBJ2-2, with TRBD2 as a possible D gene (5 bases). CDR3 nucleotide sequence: TGTGCCAGCAGACCCAGCGGAACCGGGGAGCTGTTTTTT. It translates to CASRPSGTGELFF.